This T cell receptor beta chain was obtained from a study of blood T cell repertoires in COVID-19. Study background: Sites in the United States, Italy and Spain provided acute and convalescent COVID-19 samples. PBMCs, B-cell-depleted T cells, or T cells were the source of the cDNA or gDNA that made up the material.

V dropped 6 bases and J dropped 6 bases, with 17 bases sitting between them. CDR3 size: 14 residues. CDR1 and CDR2 from the germline V gene are MNHEY and SVGAGI. This clone occurred once. Study processing details: Amplification of reference gene primers provided the estimated nucleated cell counts. Generated by immunoSEQ multiplex PCR, the TCRdb table keeps only in-frame clones and is missing some. The D gene and trimming were derived from the DNA, and the V and J assignments and clone size from that table. The sample holds roughly 190,000 clones, roughly four fifths seen once. The sequence came from a woman aged 40 to 50 with acute or convalescent COVID-19. V is TRBV6-5 and J is TRBJ1-1; TRBD1 might be the D (5 bases). The sequencing sample was made of peripheral blood. CDR3: CASRYTGSGAEAFF. The CDR3 region has the DNA TGTGCCAGCAGGTATACAGGTTCCGGCGCTGAAGCTTTCTTT.